These 30 T cell receptor beta chains originate from one sample sequenced in a study of blood T cell repertoires in COVID-19. The protocol was immunoSEQ multiplex PCR, while the TCRdb copy is restricted to in-frame clones and leaves out a portion. The sample shows approximately 210,000 clones, around 81% of them seen only once. Sequencing was performed on PBMCs or T cells enriched from blood (not recorded which). The receptors were sampled from a woman aged 50 to 60 with acute COVID-19.

The chain couples TRBV27 to TRBJ1-2; 7 bases are a match to TRBD1. The CDR3 is 16 amino acids. After removal of 2 bases from V and 0 bases from J, the junction contained 6 bases not matched to a gene. Looked up from germline, CDR1 is MNHEY and CDR2 is SMNVEV (reference sequence). The CDR3 DNA sequence: TGTGCCAGCAGTTTAAAGGGGACAGCAGCTAACTATGGCTACACCTTC. Its protein is CASSLKGTAANYGYTF.

The chain employs TRBV6-5 and TRBJ1-2, with D maybe TRBD1 (5 bases). The CDR3 runs to 15 residues. The V end lost 0 bases, the J end lost 3 bases, and 11 bases lay between the germline ends. Germline-derived CDR1 and CDR2 are MNHEY and SVGAGI. The CDR3 DNA follows: TGTGCCAGCAGTTACTCTCACCTAGGGGACTATGGCTACACCTTC. Protein product: CASSYSHLGDYGYTF.

The chain couples TRBV6-2 or TRBV6-3 to TRBJ2-2, with 8 bases fitting TRBD1. The CDR3 is 15 amino acids. The ends lost 4 bases at V and 5 bases at J; junction bases unmatched: 6. Per the germline V gene, CDR1 is MNHEY and CDR2 is SVGEGT. The CDR3 is CASSFQGAGTGELFF. In DNA form, the CDR3 reads TGTGCCAGCAGTTTTCAGGGGGCTGGGACCGGGGAGCTGTTTTTT.

The J gene is TRBJ2-2, the V gene TRBV18; TRBD1 matches 7 bases. CDR1 and CDR2 from the germline V gene are KGHSH and LQKENI. CDR3 length: 17 amino acids. J gave up 6 bases and V 1 base, and 11 bases lay outside the gene matches. CDR3 sequence (DNA): TGTGCCAGCTCACCACACGGGACAGAATTGCCGGCCGGGGAGCTGTTTTTT. Protein sequence: CASSPHGTELPAGELFF.

The V and J genes are TRBV28 and TRBJ2-3; D not resolved. The CDR3 length is 15 residues. CDR1 and CDR2 from the germline V gene are MDHEN and SYDVKM. Trimming took off 2 bases at V and 1 base at J, with 10 bases between the two ends. The CDR3 region has the DNA TGTGCCAGCAGTTTAACGGGTCGGGGCACAGATACGCAGTATTTT. It codes for CASSLTGRGTDTQYF.

V gene TRBV11-3 combines with J gene TRBJ2-5; 7 bases line up with TRBD1. This CDR3 is built from 17 residues. J was trimmed by 1 base and V by 5 bases; bases with no gene match: 13. The germline V gene has CDR1 SGHNT and CDR2 YENEEA. The CDR3 sequence is CASSQFKGQTTQETQYF. CDR3 DNA sequence: TGTGCCAGCAGCCAATTCAAGGGACAGACAACCCAAGAGACCCAGTACTTC.

The rearrangement links TRBV7-2 to TRBJ1-5; unclear D gene. The germline gives CDR1 SGHTA, CDR2 FQGNSA. This CDR3 has 13 amino acids. Trimming took off 3 bases at V and 6 bases at J, with 9 bases between the two ends. DNA of the CDR3: TGTGCCAGCAGCTTTCAAGAACTTCAGCCCCAGCATTTT. Residues: CASSFQELQPQHF.

This clone was counted only a few times. The rearrangement uses TRBV14 and TRBJ1-5, with D unresolved. CDR3 length: 13 amino acids. Germline CDR1 is SGHDN and CDR2 is FVKESK. V shed 4 bases and J shed 5 bases, with 9 bases lying between them. The CDR3 is CASSLQYDQPQHF. The CDR3 DNA sequence: TGTGCCAGCAGCCTCCAGTACGATCAGCCCCAGCATTTT.

For the CDR3, the DNA is TGTGCCAGCAGTTCGGACAGCCTACGGCGGGAGACCCAGTACTTC. Protein: CASSSDSLRRETQYF. V gene TRBV28 combines with J gene TRBJ2-5; D is possibly TRBD1 (6 bases). V lost 4 bases and J lost 5, with 17 bases in between. The CDR3 spans 15 residues. Germline V gene lookup returns CDR1 MDHEN and CDR2 SYDVKM.

There are a few counts of this clone. The chain employs TRBV11-2 and TRBJ2-3; D perhaps matches TRBD2 (5 bases). The V end was cut by 5 bases, the J end by 4 bases, with 7 bases between. Germline loops: CDR1 SGHAT, CDR2 FQNNGV. CDR3 length equals 12 residues. CDR3 sequence (DNA): TGTGCCAGCAGCAAGGGAGCAGATACGCAGTATTTT. Encoded protein: CASSKGADTQYF.

This chain joins TRBV28 and TRBJ2-1; a weak D match, TRBD1 (5 bases). The CDR3 is 15 residues long. CDR1 is MDHEN and CDR2 is SYDVKM in the germline V gene. The ends were cut back, 7 bases at V and 5 bases at J, with 18 bases in the middle. The CDR3 sequence is CASTEGVVDDNEQFF. CDR3 nucleotide sequence: TGTGCCAGCACCGAAGGGGTGGTAGATGACAATGAGCAGTTCTTC. The variable domain in full, with the rest retrieved from reference TRBV28 and TRBJ2-1, is DVKVTQSSRYLVKRTGEKVFLECVQDMDHENMFWYRQDPGLGLRLIYFSYDVKMKEKGDIPEGYSVSREKKERFSLILESASTNQTSMYLCASTEGVVDDNEQFFGPGTRLTVL.

CDR3 nucleotides: TGTGCCGTCGAATCGACAGGAGGAAACACCATATATTTT. It translates to CAVESTGGNTIYF. The V and J genes are TRBV6-5 and TRBJ1-3; a possible D gene is TRBD1 (6 bases). The CDR3 sequence is 13 residues long. Trimming took off 11 bases at V and 4 bases at J, with 15 bases between the two ends. Per the germline V gene, CDR1 is MNHEY and CDR2 is SVGAGI.

The J gene is TRBJ2-7, the V gene TRBV3-1 (or the pseudogene TRBV3-2), with TRBD1 identical over 8 bases. The germline gives CDR1 LGHDT, CDR2 YNNKEL (reference sequence). V shed 2 bases, J shed 5 bases, and the junction held 8 bases outside the gene matches. CDR3 length equals 15 residues. In nucleotides, the CDR3 is TGTGCCAGCAGCCAATTACAGGGACAGGACCACGAGCAGTACTTC. Its translation is CASSQLQGQDHEQYF.

The J gene is TRBJ2-3, the V gene TRBV30; D might be TRBD1 (7 bases). Germline CDR1 is GTSNPN and CDR2 is SVGIG (reference sequence). This CDR3 is 12 amino acids long. Here the CDR3 DNA reads TGTGGGTTGCAGGGGGGCGCAGATACGCAGTATTTT. This gives the protein CGLQGGADTQYF.

Only a few counts were recorded for this clone. This rearrangement joins TRBV9 to TRBJ1-3, with D uncertain. The CDR3 contains 14 residues. Trimming shortened V by 0 bases and J by 9 bases, and 13 bases separated the two germline ends. Germline assignment: CDR1 SGDLS and CDR2 YYNGEE. The CDR3 DNA sequence: TGTGCCAGCAGCGTAGAAGATTCCGGTGGCACCATATATTTT. It yields the protein CASSVEDSGGTIYF.

The chain joins TRBV5-4 to TRBJ1-4; D might be TRBD1 (5 bases). The V and J ends lost 4 bases and 8 bases respectively, with 21 bases between them. The CDR3 contains 16 residues. Germline V gene lookup returns CDR1 SGHNT and CDR2 YYREEE (reference sequence). The CDR3 protein is CASSPNSGVAIEKLFF. The CDR3, as DNA: TGTGCCAGCAGCCCGAACTCGGGGGTGGCGATCGAAAAACTGTTTTTT.

This chain uses TRBV28 with TRBJ2-7; TRBD1 might be the D (6 bases). Germline V lookup: CDR1 MDHEN, CDR2 SYDVKM. V lost 6 bases to trimming and J lost 3 bases, with 21 bases between them. The CDR3 runs 16 residues. The CDR3 DNA reads as TGTGCCAGCAGACGGAAGACAGGTGGAGGTGGCTACGAGCAGTACTTC. It is translated as CASRRKTGGGGYEQYF. Using reference TRBV28 and TRBJ2-7 for the parts outside the CDR3, the full variable domain is DVKVTQSSRYLVKRTGEKVFLECVQDMDHENMFWYRQDPGLGLRLIYFSYDVKMKEKGDIPEGYSVSREKKERFSLILESASTNQTSMYLCASRRKTGGGGYEQYFGPGTRLTVT.

The chain carries TRBV14 and TRBJ2-2; D unclear. Germline V CDR1 and CDR2: SGHDN, FVKESK. This CDR3 spans 14 amino acids. The V and J ends lost 4 bases and 1 base respectively, with 7 bases between them. The CDR3 loop reads CASSRVLNTGELFF. In nucleotides, the CDR3 is TGTGCCAGCAGCCGAGTACTGAACACCGGGGAGCTGTTTTTT.

This clone was seen only once. The V and J genes are TRBV5-4 and TRBJ2-1; TRBD2 aligns across 7 bases. The CDR3 has 14 amino acids. The J segment lost 7 bases and the V segment lost 3 bases, leaving 7 bases of the junction unmatched. Germline CDR1 SGHNT, CDR2 YYREEE (reference sequence). CDR3 loop: CASSSGGGENEQFF. CDR3 DNA sequence: TGTGCCAGCAGCTCTGGTGGGGGGGAGAATGAGCAGTTCTTC.

The V call is TRBV5-3, the J call TRBJ2-7, with TRBD1 as a possible D gene (6 bases). TRBV5-3 is marked as an open reading frame, function uncertain. The CDR3 length is 17 residues. Trimming removed 0 bases from V and 2 bases from J, with 18 bases in between. CDR3 bases: TGTGCCAGAAGCTTGGAATTTGTCTACAGGGAACCCTACGAGCAGTACTTC. This sequence encodes CARSLEFVYREPYEQYF.

Regarding this clone: Distinct nucleotide sequences in the sample also encode this CDR3. The chain recombines TRBV28 with TRBJ1-6, with D maybe TRBD1 (6 bases). This CDR3 has 15 amino acids. CDR1 and CDR2 (germline): MDHEN, SYDVKM. V dropped 7 bases and J dropped 0 bases, with 10 bases sitting between them. CDR3 sequence (DNA): TGTGCCAGCATAGGACAGAGCTCCTATAATTCACCCCTCCACTTT. Residues: CASIGQSSYNSPLHF.

This clone was detected only once. The chain recombines TRBV6-5 with TRBJ1-5; D is uncertain. Germline loops: CDR1 MNHEY, CDR2 SVGAGI. V lost 8 bases to trimming and J lost 9 bases, with 14 bases between them. This CDR3 is built from 12 residues. CDR3 nucleotide sequence: TGTGCCAGCGGAATTCAGGCCGTGCCCCAGCATTTT. Its protein product is CASGIQAVPQHF.

This clone was counted only a few times. The rearrangement joins TRBV18 to TRBJ1-2; D is perhaps TRBD1 (6 bases). The CDR3 extends over 15 amino acids. Trimming took 0 bases from V and 4 from J, leaving 12 bases between them. Per germline, CDR1 KGHSH and CDR2 LQKENI. CDR3 in DNA: TGTGCCAGCTCACCACCAGGGGGAGAAGGCTATGGCTACACCTTC. This sequence encodes CASSPPGGEGYGYTF.

This chain connects TRBV3-1 (or the pseudogene TRBV3-2) to TRBJ2-1; 10 bases map to TRBD1. The CDR3 is 15 amino acids. Trimming cost V 4 bases and J 7 bases; bases outside gene matches: 7. Germline CDR1 is LGHDT and CDR2 is YNNKEL (reference sequence). In DNA form, the CDR3 reads TGTGCCAGCAGCCGATCCGGGACAGGGGCTAATGAGCAGTTCTTC. It specifies CASSRSGTGANEQFF.

This clone occurred once. CDR3 in amino acids: CASSLNSGSFPGELFF. The CDR3 nucleotides are TGTGCCAGTAGCCTAAATAGCGGGAGTTTTCCCGGGGAGCTGTTTTTT. The chain carries TRBV19 and TRBJ2-2; 9 nucleotides line up with TRBD2. The CDR3 has 16 amino acids. Trimming at V came to 6 bases and at J to 6 bases, leaving 11 bases not matched to a gene. Germline CDR1 and CDR2: LNHDA and SQIVND (reference sequence).

The chain couples TRBV6-6 to TRBJ1-1, with D possibly matching TRBD1 (6 bases). V lost 6 bases and J lost 0, with 11 bases in between. This CDR3 is 14 amino acids long. In germline, CDR1 is MNHNY, CDR2 SVGAGI (reference sequence). CDR3 sequence: CASSVGQMNTEAFF. In DNA, the CDR3 is TGTGCCAGCAGCGTGGGACAAATGAACACTGAAGCTTTCTTT.

The V and J genes are TRBV28 and TRBJ2-7, with 8 bases identical to TRBD2. From germline, CDR1 is MDHEN and CDR2 SYDVKM. The CDR3 is 14 amino acids. Trimming took 3 bases from V and 5 from J; bases not matched to a gene: 6. Here the CDR3 DNA reads TGTGCCAGCAGTTTGGTTAGCGGGATCCACGAGCAGTACTTC. Protein: CASSLVSGIHEQYF. The variable domain in full, with the rest retrieved from reference TRBV28 and TRBJ2-7, is DVKVTQSSRYLVKRTGEKVFLECVQDMDHENMFWYRQDPGLGLRLIYFSYDVKMKEKGDIPEGYSVSREKKERFSLILESASTNQTSMYLCASSLVSGIHEQYFGPGTRLTVT.

CDR3 DNA: TGTGCCAGCAGCAGCAGGGAGGATCTCTCCTACGAGCAGTACTTC. Protein sequence: CASSSREDLSYEQYF. This chain joins TRBV7-9 and TRBJ2-7; D is perhaps TRBD2 (6 bases). Germline-derived CDR1 and CDR2 are SEHNR and FQNEAQ (reference sequence). V lost 5 bases, J lost 0 bases, and 14 bases lay in between. The CDR3 is 15 amino acids. The full variable domain, in which reference TRBV7-9 and TRBJ2-7 provide the parts outside the CDR3, is DTGVSQNPRHKITKRGQNVTFRCDPISEHNRLYWYRQTLGQGPEFLTYFQNEAQLEKSRLLSDRFSAERPKGSFSTLEIQRTEQGDSAMYLCASSSREDLSYEQYFGPGTRLTVT.

The V call is TRBV27, the J call TRBJ1-3, with D possibly matching TRBD1 (5 bases). V lost 0 bases and J lost 2, with 8 bases in between. This CDR3 is 15 amino acids long. The V gene's germline CDR1 is MNHEY and CDR2 SMNVEV (reference sequence). DNA for the CDR3: TGTGCCAGCAGTTTATCCGGGGGGGCTGGAAACACCATATATTTT. Protein product: CASSLSGGAGNTIYF.

The V and J genes are TRBV6-5 and TRBJ2-7; TRBD2 agrees at 8 bases. The CDR3 length is 15 residues. The germline CDR1 and CDR2 sequences are MNHEY and SVGAGI. Losses at the gene ends were 8 bases for V and 2 bases for J; bases not matched to a gene: 11. The DNA of the CDR3 is TGTGCCAGCGGCGTTTCGAGCGGGGGTGCCTACGAGCAGTACTTC. Encoded protein: CASGVSSGGAYEQYF.